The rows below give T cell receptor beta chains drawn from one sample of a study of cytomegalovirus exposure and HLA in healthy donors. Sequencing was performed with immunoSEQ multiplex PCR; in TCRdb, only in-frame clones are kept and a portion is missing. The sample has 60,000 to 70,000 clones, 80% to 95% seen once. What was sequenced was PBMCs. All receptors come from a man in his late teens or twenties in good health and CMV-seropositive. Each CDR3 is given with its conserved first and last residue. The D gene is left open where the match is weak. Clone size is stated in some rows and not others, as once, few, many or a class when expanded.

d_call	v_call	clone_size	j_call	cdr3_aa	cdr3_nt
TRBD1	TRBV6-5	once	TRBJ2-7	CASTPILQGTEQYF	TGTGCCAGCACCCCGATACTACAGGGGACGGAGCAGTACTTC
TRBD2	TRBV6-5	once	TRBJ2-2	CASTHGLAGTGELFF	TGTGCCAGCACACACGGACTAGCGGGCACCGGGGAGCTGTTTTTT
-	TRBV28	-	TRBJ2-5	CASSLSGQETQYF	TGTGCCAGCAGTTTAAGCGGCCAAGAGACCCAGTACTTC
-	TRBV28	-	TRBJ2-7	CASSWQGLYEQYF	TGTGCCAGCAGCTGGCAGGGGCTCTACGAGCAGTACTTC
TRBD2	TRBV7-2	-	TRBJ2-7	CASSPRREAYEQYF	TGTGCCAGCAGCCCCCGGCGGGAGGCCTACGAGCAGTACTTC
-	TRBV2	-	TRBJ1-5	CASSPAGTTQPQHF	TGTGCCAGCAGTCCCGCGGGGACCACACAGCCCCAGCATTTT
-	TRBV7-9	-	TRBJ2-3	CASSFPSTDTQYF	TGTGCCAGCAGCTTCCCTAGCACAGATACGCAGTATTTT
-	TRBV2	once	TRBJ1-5	CASSEGQVDQPQHF	TGTGCCAGCAGTGAAGGACAGGTTGATCAGCCCCAGCATTTT
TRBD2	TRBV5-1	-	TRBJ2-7	CASSLGLAGPYEQYF	TGCGCCAGCAGCTTGGGTCTAGCGGGACCCTACGAGCAGTACTTC
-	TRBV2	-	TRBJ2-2	CASRQQATNTGELFF	TGTGCCAGCCGTCAACAGGCGACGAACACCGGGGAGCTGTTTTTT
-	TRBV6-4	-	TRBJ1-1	CASSDGTTRAFF	TGTGCCAGCAGTGACGGGACAACTAGAGCTTTCTTT
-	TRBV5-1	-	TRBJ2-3	CASSLRASPPDTQYF	TGCGCCAGCAGCTTGCGGGCTAGCCCGCCGGATACGCAGTATTTT
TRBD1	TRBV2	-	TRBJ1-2	CASGRTGKNYGYTF	TGTGCCAGCGGCCGGACAGGGAAAAACTATGGCTACACCTTC
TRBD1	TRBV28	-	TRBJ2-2	CASSSRGIGQGGFSVPGELFF	TGTGCCAGCAGTTCCAGGGGAATCGGACAGGGCGGGTTCTCCGTCCCCGGGGAGCTGTTTTTT
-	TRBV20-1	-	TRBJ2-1	CSARANEQFF	TGCAGTGCTAGGGCTAATGAGCAGTTCTTC
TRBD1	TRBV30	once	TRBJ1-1	CAWRAGQGTEAFF	TGTGCCTGGAGGGCGGGACAGGGAACTGAAGCTTTCTTT
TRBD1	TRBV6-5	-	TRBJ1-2	CASSQRDRVPDGYTF	TGTGCCAGCAGTCAGCGGGACAGGGTACCGGACGGCTACACCTTC
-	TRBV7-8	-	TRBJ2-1	CASSLAAAAVVYNEQFF	TGTGCCAGCAGCTTAGCTGCGGCGGCGGTGGTCTACAATGAGCAGTTCTTC
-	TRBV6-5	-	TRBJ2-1	CASSPTHGQGEQFF	TGTGCCAGCAGTCCTACGCACGGCCAGGGAGAGCAGTTCTTC
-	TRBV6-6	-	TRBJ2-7	CASSSPAGLAEQYF	TGTGCCAGCAGTTCGCCGGCGGGTTTAGCCGAGCAGTACTTC
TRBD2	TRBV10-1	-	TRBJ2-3	CASSESVAGDTQYF	TGCGCCAGCAGTGAGTCGGTAGCGGGAGATACGCAGTATTTT
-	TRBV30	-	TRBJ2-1	CAWSSMQEQFF	TGTGCCTGGAGTTCGATGCAGGAGCAGTTCTTC
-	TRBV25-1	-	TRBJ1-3	CASSEAGWAGNTIYF	TGTGCCAGCAGTGAAGCGGGGTGGGCTGGAAACACCATATATTTT
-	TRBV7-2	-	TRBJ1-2	CASSLGLQGSDGYTF	TGTGCCAGCAGCTTAGGGCTTCAGGGGTCGGATGGCTACACCTTC
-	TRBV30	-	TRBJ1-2	CAWRGLVKSSPNYGYTF	TGTGCCTGGAGGGGGCTAGTAAAAAGCAGTCCTAACTATGGCTACACCTTC
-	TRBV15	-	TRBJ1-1	CATSKRTGHTEAFF	TGTGCCACCAGCAAGAGAACAGGGCACACTGAAGCTTTCTTT
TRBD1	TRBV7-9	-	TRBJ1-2	CASSLGQGSYGYTF	TGTGCCAGCAGCTTAGGACAGGGATCCTATGGCTACACCTTC
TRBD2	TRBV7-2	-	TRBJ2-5	CASSFGSGRFGETQYF	TGTGCCAGCAGCTTTGGAAGCGGGAGATTTGGAGAGACCCAGTACTTC
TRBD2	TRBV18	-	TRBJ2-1	CASSPPTSGYNEQFF	TGTGCCAGCTCACCACCCACTAGCGGCTACAATGAGCAGTTCTTC
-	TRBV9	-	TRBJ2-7	CASSVSTGTYEQYF	TGTGCCAGCAGCGTTTCCACAGGGACCTACGAGCAGTACTTC
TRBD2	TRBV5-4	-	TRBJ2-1	CASSLLAGPYNEQFF	TGTGCCAGCAGCTTACTAGCGGGACCCTACAATGAGCAGTTCTTC
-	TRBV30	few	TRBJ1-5	CAWSVQGRGSDQPQHF	TGTGCCTGGAGTGTACAGGGACGTGGTTCGGATCAGCCCCAGCATTTT
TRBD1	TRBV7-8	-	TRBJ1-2	CASSLGQGRVNGYTF	TGTGCCAGCAGCTTGGGACAGGGTCGTGTTAATGGCTACACCTTC
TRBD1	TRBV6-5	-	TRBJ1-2	CASSYFQGDYGYTF	TGTGCCAGCAGTTACTTTCAGGGGGACTATGGCTACACCTTC
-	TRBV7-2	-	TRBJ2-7	CASSLIREWGEQYF	TGTGCCAGCAGCTTGATACGGGAGTGGGGCGAGCAGTACTTC
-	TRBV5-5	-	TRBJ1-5	CASSLAPDQPQHF	TGTGCCAGCAGCTTGGCCCCGGATCAGCCCCAGCATTTT
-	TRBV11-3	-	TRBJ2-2	CASSSGGNTGELFF	TGTGCCAGCAGCTCCGGAGGGAACACCGGGGAGCTGTTTTTT
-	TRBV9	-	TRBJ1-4	CASSVWGGASTNEKLFF	TGTGCCAGCAGCGTATGGGGAGGGGCCTCAACTAATGAAAAACTGTTTTTT
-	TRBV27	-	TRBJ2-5	CASSISGAMGGETQYF	TGTGCCAGCAGTATCTCCGGGGCCATGGGGGGAGAGACCCAGTACTTC
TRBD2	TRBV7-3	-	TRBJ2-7	CASSPSAGGYEQYF	TGTGCCAGCAGCCCATCAGCGGGAGGCTACGAGCAGTACTTC
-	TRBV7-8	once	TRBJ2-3	CASSSYRGRGKDTQYF	TGTGCCAGCAGCTCCTACAGGGGTCGGGGGAAGGATACGCAGTATTTT
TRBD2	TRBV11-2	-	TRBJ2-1	CASSLGRTSGSSYNEQFF	TGTGCCAGCAGCTTAGGGCGGACTAGCGGGAGCTCCTACAATGAGCAGTTCTTC
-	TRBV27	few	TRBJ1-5	CASSLDSGNQPQHF	TGTGCCAGCAGTTTGGACTCCGGCAATCAGCCCCAGCATTTT
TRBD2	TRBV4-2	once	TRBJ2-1	CASSPRHREFSGSTHNEQFF	TGTGCCAGCAGCCCGAGGCACAGAGAGTTTAGCGGGAGTACCCACAATGAGCAGTTCTTC
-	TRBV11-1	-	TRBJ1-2	CASSRPTDPYGYTF	TGTGCCAGCAGTCGACCGACAGATCCCTATGGCTACACCTTC
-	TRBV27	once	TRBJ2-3	CASSPRVVVPDTQYF	TGTGCCAGCAGTCCTCGGGTAGTTGTCCCAGATACGCAGTATTTT
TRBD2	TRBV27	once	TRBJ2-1	CASSFSGDNEQFF	TGTGCCAGCAGTTTTAGCGGGGACAATGAGCAGTTCTTC
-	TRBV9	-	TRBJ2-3	CASAGALSTDTQYF	TGTGCCAGCGCGGGGGCTCTTAGCACAGATACGCAGTATTTT
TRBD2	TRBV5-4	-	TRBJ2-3	CASTQTSRSTDTQYF	TGTGCCAGCACCCAGACTAGCAGAAGCACAGATACGCAGTATTTT
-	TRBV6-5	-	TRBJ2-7	CASSRQLRYEQYF	TGTGCCAGCAGTCGACAGCTAAGGTACGAGCAGTACTTC
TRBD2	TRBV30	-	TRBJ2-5	CAWSVPGTRRTQYF	TGTGCCTGGAGTGTACCGGGGACTAGACGGACCCAGTACTTC
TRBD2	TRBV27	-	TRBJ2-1	CASSFQLAGGRNEQFF	TGTGCCAGCAGTTTTCAACTAGCGGGAGGGAGGAATGAGCAGTTCTTC
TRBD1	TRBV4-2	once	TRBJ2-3	CASSQDQGALDTQYF	TGTGCCAGCAGCCAAGACCAGGGGGCTCTGGATACGCAGTATTTT
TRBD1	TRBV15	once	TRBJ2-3	CATSRYRGHTDTQYF	TGTGCCACCAGCCGCTACAGGGGGCACACAGATACGCAGTATTTT
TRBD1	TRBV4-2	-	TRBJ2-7	CASSQDQGEAYEQYF	TGTGCCAGCAGCCAAGATCAGGGGGAAGCCTACGAGCAGTACTTC
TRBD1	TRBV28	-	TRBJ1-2	CASINRGTELGYTF	TGTGCCAGCATTAACAGGGGAACCGAGTTGGGCTACACCTTC
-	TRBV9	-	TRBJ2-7	CASSVGGVSYEQYF	TGTGCCAGCAGCGTAGGCGGGGTCTCCTACGAGCAGTACTTC
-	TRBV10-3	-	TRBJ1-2	CAISGTGYEGGYTF	TGTGCCATCAGTGGCACGGGGTATGAGGGAGGCTACACCTTC
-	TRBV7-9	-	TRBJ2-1	CASSNRQAGEQFF	TGTGCCAGCAGCAACCGACAGGCAGGTGAGCAGTTCTTC
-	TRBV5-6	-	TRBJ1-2	CASSGNRAGYGYTF	TGTGCCAGCAGCGGAAACAGGGCCGGCTATGGCTACACCTTC